Sequencing of this TCR beta chain was carried out in a study of human T cells and chemical hapten exposure. For the study at large: Sensitization involved placing 2% DPC onto a roughly 2 cm by roughly 2 cm region of upper inner arm skin. Scalp application of diphenylcyclopropenone was performed weekly in patients across the entire approximately 23-week study.

CDR3 length equals 13 residues. The V and J ends lost 4 bases and 4 bases respectively, with 10 bases between them. CDR1 is MNHEY, CDR2 SMNVEV, per germline (reference sequence). Time point denoted: patch test 1, 2 weeks after DPC sensitization. Sample treatment: therapeutic diphenylcyclopropenone sensitization with weekly scalp DPC. In the case of this clonotype: What it recognizes is unknown.

TCRdb passed the RACE reads through MiXCR, listing each CDR3 protein once. This table holds 80,000 to 100,000 distinct CDR3 sequences, roughly an eighth found once. Study-wide findings and caveats: The donor cohort had alopecia, so its immune response may not match that of healthy people.

Sequenced here: whole blood, sampled in connection with sensitization to the hapten diphenylcyclopropenone (DPC). V usage is TRBV27 and J usage is TRBJ1-2; D call uncertain. This TCR came from a woman aged 40 to 50 with alopecia areata. Some clones in this sample may be carry-over from other donors' samples. This chain's CDR3 is CASSSTLFYGYTF. DNA for the CDR3: TGTGCCAGCAGTTCGACTCTATTCTATGGCTACACCTTC.